The 29 T cell receptor beta chains listed next were all sequenced from one sample in a study of blood T cell repertoires in COVID-19. This table comes from immunoSEQ multiplex PCR, and its TCRdb copy is limited to in-frame clones, with some not included. There are 55,000 to 70,000 clones in the sample; 70% to 90% occur only once, and about 7.2% lies in the top ten. The specimen sequenced was peripheral blood. The receptors derive from a man in his 60s with active or convalescent COVID-19.

J is TRBJ2-2 and V is TRBV7-2; 8 positions match TRBD2. CDR1 and CDR2 from the germline V gene are SGHTA and FQGNSA. The CDR3 extends over 17 amino acids. V gave up 1 base and J gave up 4 bases; unmatched junction bases: 8. CDR3 region: CASSLGGGGLGTGELFF. DNA for the CDR3: TGTGCCAGCAGCTTAGGAGGCGGGGGGCTCGGCACCGGGGAGCTGTTTTTT.

This chain uses TRBV18 with TRBJ1-2, with 11 bases matching TRBD1. Trimming removed 3 bases from V and 4 bases from J; junction bases left unmatched: 7. The CDR3 is 16 amino acids. In germline, CDR1 is KGHSH, CDR2 LQKENI. The CDR3 region has the DNA TGTGCCAGCTCACCGGGGGACAGGGGGGATACCTATGGCTACACCTTC. It yields the protein CASSPGDRGDTYGYTF.

J is TRBJ1-1 and V is TRBV28, with a possible D match to TRBD1 (6 bases). The length of the CDR3 is 12 residues. The V gene lost 9 bases and the J gene lost 5 bases, with 13 bases spanning the gap. Germline loops: CDR1 MDHEN, CDR2 SYDVKM. The CDR3 DNA reads as TGTGCCAGTTACAGGGCGTGGACTGAAGCTTTCTTT. Protein product: CASYRAWTEAFF.

The gene calls are TRBV28 and TRBJ1-2; D gene uncertain. CDR3 length: 14 amino acids. CDR1 and CDR2 (germline): MDHEN, SYDVKM. V was cut by 3 bases and J by 0 bases, with 8 bases left in between. CDR3 residues: CASSFFGTNYGYTF. Here the CDR3 DNA reads TGTGCCAGCAGTTTTTTCGGTACTAACTATGGCTACACCTTC.

This clone is a singleton in its sample. The CDR3 reads CASSLGRTLGNEQYF. The CDR3 region has the DNA TGTGCCAGCAGCTTGGGACGGACTCTGGGGAACGAGCAGTACTTC. V and J are TRBV5-8 and TRBJ2-7, with D possibly matching TRBD2 (5 bases). There are 15 residues in the CDR3. Trimming cost V 0 bases and J 5 bases, with 15 bases left between them. Germline V gene lookup returns CDR1 SGHTS and CDR2 YDEGEE.

V and J are TRBV18 and TRBJ2-3, with D possibly matching TRBD2 (5 bases). The CDR3 contains 17 residues. The V gene lost 1 base and the J gene lost 2 bases, with 16 bases spanning the gap. Germline V gives CDR1 KGHSH, CDR2 LQKENI. This CDR3 reads CASSPRQTGVLTDTQYF. In DNA form, the CDR3 reads TGTGCCAGCTCACCACGGCAGACCGGGGTCCTCACAGATACGCAGTATTTT.

The V gene is TRBV28, the J gene TRBJ2-7, with 7 bases aligning to TRBD1. The germline V gene has CDR1 MDHEN and CDR2 SYDVKM. The CDR3 length is 14 residues. V was clipped by 6 bases and J by 3 bases; unmatched bases: 8. CDR3 sequence (DNA): TGTGCCAGCAGACTAGATGACAGGGACTACGAGCAGTACTTC. Translating gives CASRLDDRDYEQYF.

The CDR3 DNA reads as TGTGCCAGCAGTGACCCTCGGGGAGTGGAGACCCAGTACTTC. It yields the protein CASSDPRGVETQYF. The chain couples TRBV25-1 to TRBJ2-5; perhaps TRBD2 as D (5 bases). V dropped 3 bases and J dropped 5 bases, with 13 bases sitting between them. The CDR3 totals 14 residues. In germline, CDR1 is MGHDK, CDR2 SYGVNS.

This clone occurred once. The V gene is TRBV7-3, the J gene TRBJ2-2, with D maybe TRBD1 (6 bases). This CDR3 comprises 14 residues. V was pared by 6 bases and J by 7 bases, with 15 bases between. Germline V gene sequence: CDR1 SGHTA, CDR2 FQGTGA. This CDR3 is CASRRAGVDGELFF. Here the CDR3 DNA reads TGTGCCAGCAGGAGGGCAGGGGTCGACGGGGAGCTGTTTTTT.

This chain uses TRBV5-1 with TRBJ1-6; no definite D call. V lost 0 bases, J lost 3 bases, and 7 bases lay in between. The germline gives CDR1 SGHRS, CDR2 YFSETQ. There are 15 residues in the CDR3. CDR3 in DNA: TGCGCCAGCAGCTTGGACCAGATCTATAATTCACCCCTCCACTTT. Its protein is CASSLDQIYNSPLHF. Full variable domain (remainder filled in from reference TRBV5-1 and TRBJ1-6): KAGVTQTPRYLIKTRGQQVTLSCSPISGHRSVSWYQQTPGQGLQFLFEYFSETQRNKGNFPGRFSGRQFSNSRSEMNVSTLELGDSALYLCASSLDQIYNSPLHFGNGTRLTVT.

The chain couples TRBV28 to TRBJ1-2; possibly TRBD1 for D (6 bases). V lost 8 bases and J 5 bases, leaving 15 bases between the germline ends. Germline lookup yields CDR1 MDHEN and CDR2 SYDVKM. This CDR3 spans 13 amino acids. In nucleotides, the CDR3 is TGTGCCAGCGCCGGGGGGGCAGCGTATGGCTACACCTTC. It is translated as CASAGGAAYGYTF.

The chain recombines TRBV6-5 with TRBJ1-3; no definite D call. In germline, CDR1 is MNHEY, CDR2 SVGAGI. The CDR3 has 15 amino acids. Trimming stripped 6 bases from V and 4 bases from J, with 16 bases between. CDR3 sequence: CASSPTEGPGNTIYF. In DNA, the CDR3 is TGTGCCAGCAGCCCGACCGAGGGTCCCGGAAACACCATATATTTT.

The chain has TRBV5-4 and TRBJ2-2; 10 nucleotides align to TRBD2. The V gene's germline CDR1 is SGHNT and CDR2 YYREEE (reference sequence). The J segment lost 7 bases and the V segment lost 4 bases, leaving 13 bases of the junction unmatched. This CDR3 comprises 17 residues. The CDR3 is CASSVTPLTSGFGELFF. The DNA for the CDR3 is TGTGCCAGCAGCGTAACCCCTTTGACTAGCGGGTTCGGGGAGCTGTTTTTT.

This clone showed up just once. V and J are TRBV5-4 and TRBJ2-1, with D possibly matching TRBD2 (5 bases). CDR3 length: 16 amino acids. The germline CDR1 and CDR2 sequences are SGHNT and YYREEE (reference sequence). Deletions cut 2 bases from V and 0 bases from J, with 12 bases between. CDR3 DNA: TGTGCCAGCAGCTTTGGGAGCGGAGGCTCCTACAATGAGCAGTTCTTC. This gives the protein CASSFGSGGSYNEQFF.

The V call is TRBV5-1, the J call TRBJ1-6; 10 bases are a match to TRBD1. This CDR3 is built from 16 residues. Germline CDR1 SGHRS, CDR2 YFSETQ. With V trimmed by 4 bases and J by 7 bases, 8 bases remained unmatched. CDR3 nucleotide sequence: TGCGCCAGCAGCCAAACGACAGGGGGCGAAAATTCACCCCTCCACTTT. This gives the protein CASSQTTGGENSPLHF.

This clone was seen a few times. V usage is TRBV5-4 and J usage is TRBJ1-1, with a weak D call TRBD1 (5 bases). The ends were cut back, 2 bases at V and 1 base at J, with 9 bases in the middle. The CDR3 length is 14 residues. The V gene's germline CDR1 is SGHNT and CDR2 YYREEE (reference sequence). The DNA of the CDR3 is TGTGCCAGCAGCTTTGGGGCCTCGAACACTGAAGCTTTCTTT. It is translated as CASSFGASNTEAFF.

This clone showed up just a few times. The chain is built from TRBV5-4 and TRBJ2-2; TRBD1 might be the D (6 bases). The CDR3 loop spans 16 amino acids. Germline V gene lookup returns CDR1 SGHNT and CDR2 YYREEE (reference sequence). Trimming pared 0 bases from V and 0 bases from J, leaving 9 bases between. CDR3 residues: CASSLGGGPNTGELFF. DNA of the CDR3: TGTGCCAGCAGCTTGGGTGGGGGCCCGAACACCGGGGAGCTGTTTTTT.

The rearrangement joins TRBV19 to TRBJ1-5, with D uncertain. CDR3 length: 13 residues. V was pared by 5 bases and J by 2 bases, with 7 bases between. Germline CDR1 is LNHDA and CDR2 is SQIVND (reference sequence). The CDR3 DNA is TGTGCCAGTAGTCTTCCAGGCAATCAGCCCCAGCATTTT. Protein: CASSLPGNQPQHF. Filled out from reference TRBV19 and TRBJ1-5, the complete variable domain reads DGGITQSPKYLFRKEGQNVTLSCEQNLNHDAMYWYRQDPGQGLRLIYYSQIVNDFQKGDIAEGYSVSREKKESFPLTVTSAQKNPTAFYLCASSLPGNQPQHFGDGTRLSIL.

The chain recombines TRBV18 with TRBJ1-1, with a tentative D call TRBD1 (6 bases). V was shortened by 3 bases and J by 2 bases, with 19 bases between the two germline ends. The length of the CDR3 is 17 residues. CDR1 is KGHSH, CDR2 LQKENI, per germline. The CDR3 loop reads CASSPLDSPTPNTEAFF. The CDR3 DNA follows: TGTGCCAGCTCACCTCTGGACAGCCCAACCCCAAACACTGAAGCTTTCTTT.

The chain links TRBV10-3 to TRBJ2-1; a weak D match, TRBD1 (6 bases). The CDR3 sequence is 14 residues long. Germline V gene lookup returns CDR1 ENHRY and CDR2 SYGVKD. The V end was cut by 10 bases, the J end by 3 bases, with 16 bases between. The CDR3 DNA reads as TGTGCCACCAACCAGGGGCTAGACTACAATGAGCAGTTCTTC. Translation gives CATNQGLDYNEQFF.

V gene TRBV6-1 combines with J gene TRBJ1-6; D uncertain. Germline V gene data show CDR1 as MNHNS and CDR2 as SASEGT. Trimming took off 3 bases at V and 9 bases at J, with 12 bases between the two ends. This CDR3 has 14 amino acids. The CDR3 DNA is TGTGCCAGCAGTGAGATAGTATCCGTTTCACCCCTCCACTTT. Protein: CASSEIVSVSPLHF.

This clone showed up just a few times. V usage is TRBV12-3 or TRBV12-4 and J usage is TRBJ1-1; 7 bases fit TRBD1. J gave up 4 bases and V 6 bases, and 5 bases lay outside the gene matches. This CDR3 spans 13 amino acids. This CDR3 is CASRTGLVTEAFF. In DNA, the CDR3 is TGTGCCAGCAGGACAGGGCTCGTCACTGAAGCTTTCTTT.

The chain recombines TRBV14 with TRBJ2-3; 10 nucleotides line up with TRBD2. The CDR3 covers 16 residues. CDR1 and CDR2 (germline): SGHDN, FVKESK. Unmatched junction bases numbered 4, after V lost 2 bases and J lost 2 bases. CDR3 nucleotides: TGTGCCAGCAGCCAAAGCGGGGGGGCCTCCACAGATACGCAGTATTTT. Its protein product is CASSQSGGASTDTQYF.

The J gene is TRBJ2-5, the V gene TRBV6-5, with a possible D match to TRBD2 (6 bases). V shed 7 bases and J shed 4 bases, with 13 bases lying between them. This CDR3 spans 13 amino acids. Germline V CDR1 and CDR2: MNHEY, SVGAGI. CDR3 loop: CASTRNGGETQYF. The CDR3, as DNA: TGTGCCAGCACCCGAAACGGGGGAGAGACCCAGTACTTC.

V usage is TRBV20-1 and J usage is TRBJ2-7, with D unresolved. The CDR3 consists of 13 residues. V was clipped by 3 bases and J by 0 bases, with 9 bases between them. Germline-derived CDR1 and CDR2 are DFQATT and SNEGSKA (reference sequence). In DNA form, the CDR3 reads TGCAGTGCTAGTGGGCGGAACTCCTACGAGCAGTACTTC. It is translated as CSASGRNSYEQYF.

This rearrangement joins TRBV29-1 to TRBJ1-1, with D unclear. Deletions cut 1 base from V and 5 bases from J, with 8 bases between. Germline V gives CDR1 SQVTM, CDR2 ANQGSEA. This CDR3 spans 12 amino acids. Written as DNA, the CDR3 is TGCAGCGTTGAAGCGGGAGGGACTGAAGCTTTCTTT. This codes for CSVEAGGTEAFF.

The chain couples TRBV13 to TRBJ1-3, with D perhaps matching TRBD1 (6 bases). This CDR3 comprises 13 residues. The V and J ends lost 5 bases and 8 bases respectively, with 13 bases between them. The germline V gene encodes CDR1 PRHDT and CDR2 FYEKMQ (reference sequence). The DNA of the CDR3 is TGTGCCAGCAGCCGACAGGCCGGGGACACCATATATTTT. It codes for CASSRQAGDTIYF.

This clone appeared once. The rearrangement uses TRBV27 and TRBJ2-6; a weak D match, TRBD2 (5 bases). The germline V gene encodes CDR1 MNHEY and CDR2 SMNVEV (reference sequence). V dropped 4 bases and J dropped 0 bases, with 10 bases sitting between them. This CDR3 contains 16 residues. This chain's CDR3 is CASSYEGPSGANVLTF. Here the CDR3 DNA reads TGTGCCAGCAGTTATGAGGGTCCCTCTGGGGCCAACGTCCTGACTTTC.

CDR3 DNA sequence: TGTGCCAGCTCACCACAGAACGGAGGACTGGGAAACACCATATATTTT. It yields the protein CASSPQNGGLGNTIYF. The chain recombines TRBV18 with TRBJ1-3, with unresolved D. This CDR3 has 16 amino acids. V shed 1 base and J shed 4 bases, with 14 bases lying between them. CDR1 and CDR2 from the germline V gene are KGHSH and LQKENI. The whole variable domain, remainder taken from reference TRBV18 and TRBJ1-3, is NAGVMQNPRHLVRRRGQEARLRCSPMKGHSHVYWYRQLPEEGLKFMVYLQKENIIDESGMPKERFSAEFPKEGPSILRIQQVVRGDSAAYFCASSPQNGGLGNTIYFGEGSWLTVV.